The 32 T cell receptor beta chains listed next were all sequenced from one sample in a study of neurological immune-mediated disorders. TCRdb used MiXCR to reprocess the 5' RACE reads, holding one entry per CDR3 protein. This table has around 48,000 distinct CDR3 sequences, approximately 10% appearing once. Sequences were obtained from PBMCs. These receptors were collected from a middle-aged woman with HTLV-1-associated myelopathy (HAM/TSP).

Many counts were recorded for this clonotype. The chain has TRBV28 and TRBJ2-3; tentative D call: TRBD2 (6 bases). Trimming took off 7 bases at V and 4 bases at J, with 15 bases between the two ends. The CDR3 covers 14 residues. The germline V gene has CDR1 MDHEN and CDR2 SYDVKM. The CDR3 nucleotides read TGTGCCAGCAATGGCGGGGTCACCGCAGATACGCAGTATTTT. Amino acid sequence: CASNGGVTADTQYF. The variable domain in full, completed from reference TRBV28 and TRBJ2-3, reads DVKVTQSSRYLVKRTGEKVFLECVQDMDHENMFWYRQDPGLGLRLIYFSYDVKMKEKGDIPEGYSVSREKKERFSLILESASTNQTSMYLCASNGGVTADTQYFGPGTRLTVL.

This clonotype was recorded at least ten times. The chain carries TRBV6-2 or TRBV6-3 and TRBJ2-3; D remains ambiguous. Germline values: CDR1 MNHEY, CDR2 SVGEGT. Trimming took 8 bases from V and 5 from J, leaving 14 bases between them. The CDR3 contains 13 residues. CDR3 in DNA: TGTGCCAGCGGAATCCGCCGAGGAGATACGCAGTATTTT. This encodes CASGIRRGDTQYF.

The sample holds one count of this clonotype. The genes are TRBV28 and TRBJ2-2; TRBD2 might be the D (5 bases). Germline-derived CDR1 and CDR2 are MDHEN and SYDVKM. The V end was cut by 3 bases, the J end by 1 base, with 6 bases between. The CDR3 has 14 residues. Here the CDR3 DNA reads TGTGCCAGCAGTTTCGCGGGGAACACCGGGGAGCTGTTTTTT. Its protein product is CASSFAGNTGELFF.

Ten or more counts support this clonotype. This chain uses TRBV12-3 or TRBV12-4 with TRBJ2-1, with TRBD2 matching over 8 bases. This CDR3 region has 14 residues. V was pared by 8 bases and J by 3 bases, with 6 bases of the junction left unmatched. CDR3 DNA: TGTGCCAGCCGACCCGGGACTAGCTACAATGAGCAGTTCTTC. As protein: CASRPGTSYNEQFF.

This clonotype has at least ten counts. The chain joins TRBV18 to TRBJ2-1; 10 positions match TRBD1. V trimming: 4 bases; J trimming: 9 bases; junction bases outside the gene matches: 3. The CDR3 is 13 amino acids. CDR1 is KGHSH, CDR2 LQKENI, per germline. The CDR3 region has the DNA TGTGCCAGCTCACGACAGGGGGCCGGTGAGCAGTTCTTC. It encodes CASSRQGAGEQFF.

This clonotype was seen at least ten times. This chain uses TRBV5-1 with TRBJ1-2; D is uncertain. This CDR3 contains 13 residues. Trimming took off 0 bases at V and 0 bases at J, with 3 bases between the two ends. Germline values: CDR1 SGHRS, CDR2 YFSETQ. This CDR3 is CASSLAANYGYTF. The CDR3 nucleotides read TGCGCCAGCAGCTTGGCGGCTAACTATGGCTACACCTTC.

The table lists this clonotype with many counts. This sequence joins TRBV10-3 and TRBJ1-5; tentatively, D is TRBD1 (6 bases). Germline-derived CDR1 and CDR2 are ENHRY and SYGVKD. The V gene lost 3 bases and the J gene lost 4 bases, with 10 bases spanning the gap. This CDR3 spans 14 amino acids. DNA of the CDR3: TGTGCCATCAGTGAACAGGGCGGGAATCAGCCCCAGCATTTT. Translating gives CAISEQGGNQPQHF.

This clonotype came up a few times. The rearrangement joins TRBV18 to TRBJ2-7, with 7 positions matching TRBD1. J lost 2 bases, V lost 4 bases, and 8 bases had no gene match. The CDR3 contains 15 residues. Germline V lookup: CDR1 KGHSH, CDR2 LQKENI. The CDR3: CASSRGTGQTYEQYF. CDR3 nucleotides: TGTGCCAGCTCACGCGGAACGGGACAGACCTACGAGCAGTACTTC.

This clonotype has at least ten counts. The gene calls are TRBV9 and TRBJ2-3; D not resolved. The V gene lost 0 bases and the J gene lost 2 bases, with 1 base spanning the gap. CDR1 and CDR2 from the germline V gene are SGDLS and YYNGEE. The CDR3 spans 12 residues. In DNA, the CDR3 is TGTGCCAGCAGCGTAGTCACAGATACGCAGTATTTT. Translation: CASSVVTDTQYF.

This clonotype was seen many times. The J gene is TRBJ1-4, the V gene TRBV5-1; 7 bases line up with TRBD1. V shed 4 bases and J 7 bases; nucleotides not matched to a gene: 10. In germline, CDR1 is SGHRS, CDR2 YFSETQ. CDR3 length: 15 residues. CDR3 coding DNA: TGCGCCAGCAGCAACGGAAGGGGGCAGGGTGAAAAACTGTTTTTT. Translation: CASSNGRGQGEKLFF.

This clonotype was found many times. The rearrangement links TRBV19 to TRBJ1-2; D may be TRBD1 (5 bases). This CDR3 contains 13 residues. Germline CDR1 LNHDA, CDR2 SQIVND (reference sequence). V lost 2 bases and J lost 8, with 12 bases in between. For the CDR3, the DNA is TGTGCCAGTAGTATAATGGAGGGACGCGGCTACACCTTC. It encodes CASSIMEGRGYTF.

This clonotype has a count of ten or more. The J gene is TRBJ2-1, the V gene TRBV5-1; 13 nucleotides align to TRBD2. In germline, CDR1 is SGHRS, CDR2 YFSETQ. The ends lost 0 bases at V and 7 bases at J; junction bases unmatched: 4. This CDR3 contains 16 residues. In DNA, the CDR3 is TGCGCCAGCAGCTTGGAAGGACTAGCGGGGGTAAATGAGCAGTTCTTC. As protein: CASSLEGLAGVNEQFF.

This clonotype was counted many times. This chain uses TRBV15 with TRBJ2-7, with 7 positions matching TRBD2. J gave up 2 bases and V 2 bases, and 9 bases lay outside the gene matches. CDR1 is LNHNV, CDR2 YYDKDF, per germline (reference sequence). This CDR3 region has 16 residues. CDR3 in amino acids: CATSRSGGTDTYEQYF. In nucleotides, the CDR3 is TGTGCCACCAGCAGATCCGGGGGGACCGACACCTACGAGCAGTACTTC.

This clonotype was seen many times. J is TRBJ2-1 and V is TRBV29-1; 8 bases fit TRBD1. Germline V CDR1 and CDR2: SQVTM, ANQGSEA. There are 18 residues in the CDR3. J gave up 1 base and V 7 bases, and 18 bases lay outside the gene matches. CDR3 protein: CSGIGTGGMGESYNEQFF. The DNA for the CDR3 is TGCAGCGGGATAGGGACAGGTGGAATGGGGGAGTCCTACAATGAGCAGTTCTTC.

This clonotype has a handful of counts. The chain employs TRBV6-1 and TRBJ1-2; no firm D call. Germline CDR1 MNHNS, CDR2 SASEGT. The CDR3 is made up of 11 amino acids. Trimming stripped 2 bases from V and 8 bases from J, with 6 bases between. CDR3 coding DNA: TGTGCCAGCAGTGAAACAACCGGCTACACCTTC. Translating gives CASSETTGYTF.

This clonotype was detected ten times or more. The chain combines TRBV7-2 with TRBJ2-5; 7 bases line up with TRBD2. The V and J ends lost 1 base and 7 bases, in that order; junction bases with no gene match: 9. The CDR3 length is 15 residues. The germline gives CDR1 SGHTA, CDR2 FQGNSA. DNA for the CDR3: TGTGCCAGCAGCTTAGGCCTAGCGGCTAAGGTGACCCAGTACTTC. Translating it yields CASSLGLAAKVTQYF.

Remarks on this clonotype: A much larger clone lies one base from this, so it may be a read error. The rearrangement joins TRBV29-1 to TRBJ2-3; TRBD1 is a possible D gene (5 bases). The CDR3 runs to 12 residues. Germline-derived CDR1 and CDR2 are SQVTM and ANQGSEA. This chain's CDR3 is CIVVKGADTQYF. As DNA, the CDR3 is TGCATCGTTGTGAAAGGGGCCGATACGCAGTATTTT.

This clonotype showed up many times. The CDR3 region is CASSRGPVTDTQYF. The CDR3 DNA reads as TGTGCCAGCTCTCGGGGACCGGTCACAGATACGCAGTATTTT. The chain combines TRBV18 with TRBJ2-3; D may be TRBD1 or TRBD2 (5 bases each). Trimming stripped 6 bases from V and 2 bases from J, with 12 bases between. This CDR3 region has 14 residues. Looked up from germline, CDR1 is KGHSH and CDR2 is LQKENI.

This clonotype was counted many times. The V and J genes are TRBV5-1 and TRBJ1-2, with unresolved D. V was cut by 0 bases and J by 8 bases, with 11 bases left in between. Germline V lookup: CDR1 SGHRS, CDR2 YFSETQ. This CDR3 is 13 amino acids long. The CDR3 region is CASSLADFWGYTF. CDR3 nucleotide sequence: TGCGCCAGCAGCTTGGCGGACTTCTGGGGCTACACCTTC.

This clonotype was seen repeatedly, ten times or more. The chain carries TRBV7-2 and TRBJ2-1; 9 bases line up with TRBD2. The CDR3 totals 15 residues. Trimming at V came to 5 bases and at J to 2 bases, leaving 4 bases not matched to a gene. CDR1 and CDR2 (germline): SGHTA, FQGNSA. CDR3 nucleotides: TGTGCCAGCAGCCCCTTAGCGGGGGCCTACAATGAGCAGTTCTTC. This gives the protein CASSPLAGAYNEQFF.

This clonotype was counted many times. The genes are TRBV12-3 or TRBV12-4 and TRBJ1-2; weak D call: TRBD1 (5 bases). V was clipped by 5 bases and J by 6 bases, with 13 bases between them. CDR3 length: 13 amino acids. The CDR3 loop reads CASSMGPQDGYTF. Here the CDR3 DNA reads TGTGCCAGCAGTATGGGACCGCAAGATGGCTACACCTTC.

This clonotype showed up many times. The chain links TRBV7-9 to TRBJ2-3, with D possibly being TRBD2 (5 bases). V was pared by 3 bases and J by 5 bases, with 9 bases between. The CDR3 has 13 amino acids. Germline CDR1 SEHNR, CDR2 FQNEAQ (reference sequence). The CDR3 loop is CASSFTGVDTQYF. CDR3 sequence (DNA): TGTGCCAGCAGCTTTACCGGGGTAGATACGCAGTATTTT.

For this clonotype: The junction and the germline gene differ at one end; a read error may be behind it. This chain uses TRBV12-3 or TRBV12-4 with TRBJ2-7; 8 bases match TRBD1. The CDR3 consists of 14 residues. The CDR3 protein is CASRYRGIAYDQYF. Here the CDR3 DNA reads TGTGCCAGCAGATACAGGGGGATTGCCTACGATCAGTACTTC.

This clonotype occurred many times. This sequence joins TRBV7-2 and TRBJ2-3; 12 positions match TRBD2. Trimming took 3 bases from V and 5 from J; bases not matched to a gene: 6. The V gene's germline CDR1 is SGHTA and CDR2 FQGNSA. This CDR3 region has 16 residues. CDR3 amino acids: CASSLTSGGNRDTQYF. In DNA form, the CDR3 reads TGTGCCAGCAGCTTGACTAGCGGGGGAAATAGAGATACGCAGTATTTT.

This clonotype was detected many times. Here the CDR3 DNA reads TGTGCCAGCAGTGATGCGGGGGGGCCCGGTGAGCAGTTCTTC. Its translation is CASSDAGGPGEQFF. The rearrangement uses TRBV25-1 and TRBJ2-1; 9 positions agree with TRBD2. Germline values: CDR1 MGHDK, CDR2 SYGVNS. The CDR3 spans 14 residues. J lost 9 bases, V lost 3 bases, and 6 bases had no gene match.

This clonotype was seen many times. The chain is built from TRBV5-1 and TRBJ2-5, with 7 bases matching TRBD1. V gave up 4 bases and J gave up 4 bases; unmatched junction bases: 13. The CDR3 extends over 16 amino acids. Germline V lookup: CDR1 SGHRS, CDR2 YFSETQ. CDR3 loop: CASSRPGSDRPETQYF. CDR3 nucleotide sequence: TGCGCCAGCAGCCGGCCCGGATCGGACAGGCCAGAGACCCAGTACTTC.

This clonotype was seen ten or more times. The V gene is TRBV27, the J gene TRBJ1-1; maybe TRBD1 (5 bases). Deletions cut 0 bases from V and 4 bases from J, with 9 bases between. This CDR3 comprises 14 residues. CDR1 and CDR2 (germline): MNHEY, SMNVEV (reference sequence). CDR3 nucleotide sequence: TGTGCCAGCAGTTTATCTATTCAGGGCACTGAAGCTTTCTTT. Translated: CASSLSIQGTEAFF.

This clonotype came up many times. The chain carries TRBV3-1 and TRBJ2-3; D gene unclear. V lost 1 base, J lost 2 bases, and 10 bases lay in between. Per the germline V gene, CDR1 is LGHDT and CDR2 is YNNKEL (reference sequence). The CDR3 totals 15 residues. The CDR3 DNA reads TGTGCCAGCAGCCAAGTGGCGCGAGACACAGATACGCAGTATTTT. Protein product: CASSQVARDTDTQYF.

As to this clonotype: At one end, the junction sequence differs from germline, possibly due to a read error. The V call is TRBV7-2, the J call TRBJ2-5; D possibly corresponds to TRBD2 (6 bases). This CDR3 spans 14 amino acids. CDR1 is SGHTA and CDR2 is FQGNSA in the germline V gene. This CDR3 is CASSLRREQETQNF. The CDR3 coding sequence is TGTGCCAGCAGCTTAAGGCGGGAACAAGAGACCCAGAACTTC. Looking up the rest from reference TRBV7-2 and TRBJ2-5 gives the full variable domain: GAGVSQSPSNKVTEKGKDVELRCDPISGHTALYWYRQSLGQGLEFLIYFQGNSAPDKSGLPSDRFSAERTGGSVSTLTIQRTQQEDSAVYLCASSLRREQETQNFGPGTRLLVL.

In this sample, this clonotype turned up many times. The genes are TRBV11-1 and TRBJ2-1, with D tentatively TRBD2 (7 bases). Trimming took off 1 base at V and 7 bases at J, with 17 bases between the two ends. Per germline, CDR1 SGHAT and CDR2 FQDESV (reference sequence). The CDR3 spans 16 residues. The CDR3 DNA sequence: TGTGCCAGCAGCTTAGTATTACCGGGGGGCCATAATGAGCAGTTCTTC. Amino acids: CASSLVLPGGHNEQFF.

The sample holds many counts of this clonotype. V and J are TRBV7-2 and TRBJ2-7; 10 bases map to TRBD1. After removal of 5 bases from V and 10 bases from J, the junction contained 5 bases not matched to a gene. Germline CDR1 and CDR2: SGHTA and FQGNSA. CDR3 size: 12 residues. CDR3 in amino acids: CASSRDRGFQYF. CDR3 in DNA: TGTGCCAGCAGCCGGGACAGGGGATTTCAGTACTTC.

This clonotype was seen many times. The chain employs TRBV12-3 or TRBV12-4 and TRBJ1-6, with D possibly TRBD1 on 5 matching bases. The CDR3 covers 14 residues. V lost 6 bases to trimming and J lost 9 bases, with 15 bases between them. The CDR3 nucleotides are TGTGCCAGCAGGCAAGAGGGGAGCTTTTCACCCCTCCACTTT. This sequence encodes CASRQEGSFSPLHF.